A single sample gave rise to the 15 T cell receptor beta chains below, sequenced in a study of T cell changes during pregnancy in multiple sclerosis. Sequencing was performed with immunoSEQ multiplex PCR; in TCRdb, only in-frame clones are kept and a portion is missing. The sample shows over 70,000 clones, almost 95% of them seen only once. Sequencing was performed on peripheral blood, taken in the third trimester of pregnancy. These receptor sequences come from a female donor with multiple sclerosis, enrolled in a pregnancy study.

The V call is TRBV6-5, the J call TRBJ1-1; the D is unclear. V was clipped by 6 bases and J by 7 bases, with 12 bases between them. CDR3 length: 12 amino acids. Germline V gene sequence: CDR1 MNHEY, CDR2 SVGAGI. DNA of the CDR3: TGTGCCAGCAGCCGCATTTCAGGTGAAGCTTTCTTT. It specifies CASSRISGEAFF.

The chain couples TRBV29-1 to TRBJ2-7; 11 bases map to TRBD2. This CDR3 has 14 residues. J was trimmed by 4 bases and V by 0 bases; bases with no gene match: 2. CDR1 and CDR2 (germline): SQVTM, ANQGSEA. The CDR3 is CSVEDGTSGYEQYF. CDR3 in DNA: TGCAGCGTTGAAGATGGGACTAGCGGATACGAGCAGTACTTC.

The chain is built from TRBV10-3 and TRBJ2-3; 8 nucleotides agree with TRBD2. CDR3 length equals 14 residues. With 0 bases clipped from V and 8 bases from J, the junction kept 4 bases outside the gene matches. The germline CDR1 and CDR2 sequences are ENHRY and SYGVKD. The CDR3 is CAISESAGVGTQYF. Here the CDR3 DNA reads TGTGCCATCAGTGAGTCAGCGGGAGTAGGTACGCAGTATTTT.

The chain employs TRBV5-1 and TRBJ2-5; 10 bases are shared with TRBD2. The CDR3 sequence is 22 residues long. Germline V gene sequence: CDR1 SGHRS, CDR2 YFSETQ. After removal of 2 bases from V and 2 bases from J, the junction contained 24 bases not matched to a gene. The CDR3 loop is CASSFPPGQELLAGGYQETQYF. The CDR3 DNA sequence: TGCGCCAGCAGCTTCCCCCCCGGACAGGAGCTATTAGCGGGAGGTTATCAAGAGACCCAGTACTTC.

The genes are TRBV27 and TRBJ2-1; 7 bases fit TRBD1. Germline loops: CDR1 MNHEY, CDR2 SMNVEV (reference sequence). The CDR3 loop spans 16 amino acids. The V gene end was trimmed by 5 bases and the J gene end by 0 bases; junction bases not matched to a gene: 7. This CDR3 is CASSPRTGSSYNEQFF. Here the CDR3 DNA reads TGTGCCAGCAGTCCCAGGACAGGTAGCTCCTACAATGAGCAGTTCTTC.

This chain connects TRBV9 to TRBJ2-7, with D possibly TRBD1 on 7 matching bases. CDR1 is SGDLS, CDR2 YYNGEE, per germline. The CDR3 contains 12 residues. Trimming left V 3 bases short and J 6 bases short, with 10 bases between. CDR3 in amino acids: CASSAQGGEQYF. The DNA for the CDR3 is TGTGCCAGCAGCGCCCAGGGGGGCGAGCAGTACTTC.

The rearrangement uses TRBV7-6 and TRBJ2-2, with 7 bases identical to TRBD1. Germline-derived CDR1 and CDR2 are SGHVS and FNYEAQ. CDR3 length: 15 residues. V was pared by 3 bases and J by 2 bases, with 3 bases of the junction left unmatched. The CDR3 DNA follows: TGTGCCAGCAGCTTTCAGGGGGTTAACACCGGGGAGCTGTTTTTT. This encodes CASSFQGVNTGELFF.

This chain connects TRBV6-5 to TRBJ2-1; TRBD2 matches 10 bases. V gave up 7 bases and J gave up 9 bases; unmatched junction bases: 12. Germline loops: CDR1 MNHEY, CDR2 SVGAGI. The CDR3 sequence is 15 residues long. The CDR3 nucleotides are TGTGCCAGCAAAGGAACACTAGCGGGAATGAGTGAGCAGTTCTTC. Translating it yields CASKGTLAGMSEQFF.

The genes are TRBV14 and TRBJ2-7; the match to TRBD1 covers 9 bases. Germline V gene lookup returns CDR1 SGHDN and CDR2 FVKESK. V trimming: 4 bases; J trimming: 6 bases; junction bases outside the gene matches: 10. The CDR3 sequence is 15 residues long. The CDR3 nucleotides read TGTGCCAGCAGCCCCCGACCGGGACAGGGTAGCGAGCAGTACTTC. Amino acids: CASSPRPGQGSEQYF.

The chain uses TRBV19 and TRBJ1-2, with 7 positions matching TRBD1. The CDR3 covers 16 residues. J gave up 4 bases and V 1 base, and 9 bases lay outside the gene matches. CDR1 and CDR2 from the germline V gene are LNHDA and SQIVND (reference sequence). CDR3 coding DNA: TGTGCCAGTAGTATAGGCCCCACAGGGGAGACCTATGGCTACACCTTC. Translation gives CASSIGPTGETYGYTF.

V gene TRBV7-3 combines with J gene TRBJ2-7, with D possibly TRBD1 on 5 matching bases. The V gene's germline CDR1 is SGHTA and CDR2 FQGTGA. V was trimmed by 5 bases and J by 7 bases, leaving 15 bases between them. This CDR3 contains 13 residues. The CDR3: CASSPVGAGEQYF. The CDR3 DNA is TGTGCCAGCAGCCCAGTTGGGGCAGGGGAGCAGTACTTC.

The J gene is TRBJ2-1, the V gene TRBV7-3; 8 bases are shared with TRBD1. Germline CDR1 and CDR2: SGHTA and FQGTGA. V gave up 1 base and J gave up 3 bases; unmatched junction bases: 8. The CDR3 sequence is 17 residues long. The CDR3 protein is CASSLIGRDRYYNEQFF. Written as DNA, the CDR3 is TGTGCCAGCAGCTTAATTGGCCGGGACAGGTACTACAATGAGCAGTTCTTC.

The V gene is TRBV5-6, the J gene TRBJ1-2; no clear D gene. Germline lookup yields CDR1 SGHDT and CDR2 YYEEEE. V dropped 0 bases and J dropped 2 bases, with 5 bases sitting between them. The CDR3 covers 13 residues. CDR3 in DNA: TGTGCCAGCAGCTTGGACGGGAACTATGGCTACACCTTC. Encoded protein: CASSLDGNYGYTF.

V and J are TRBV18 and TRBJ1-1; TRBD1 agrees at 7 bases. The CDR3 has 14 amino acids. Germline loops: CDR1 KGHSH, CDR2 LQKENI. V was pared by 5 bases and J by 0 bases, with 3 bases of the junction left unmatched. The CDR3 coding sequence is TGTGCCAGCTCAAGACAGGGTGTGAACACTGAAGCTTTCTTT. It specifies CASSRQGVNTEAFF.

This chain uses TRBV5-1 with TRBJ2-6; D is unresolved. CDR1 is SGHRS and CDR2 is YFSETQ in the germline V gene. The CDR3 contains 14 residues. V lost 1 base, J lost 1 base, and 3 bases lay in between. The CDR3 loop is CASSLSSGANVLTF. In nucleotides, the CDR3 is TGCGCCAGCAGCTTGTCATCTGGGGCCAACGTCCTGACTTTC.